The sequence of this T cell receptor beta chain was determined in a study of identical twins. Findings and limits, study-wide: Out-of-frame alpha sequences common to twins exhibited an excess of low generation probability.

TCRdb independently ran MiXCR on the 5' RACE reads; one entry per CDR3 protein. The sample has some 560,000 distinct CDR3 sequences, approximately 9.6% seen once. Note on this clonotype: Its target is unknown.

No donor was unhealthy or non-Caucasian. The CDR3 totals 16 residues. V was pared by 4 bases and J by 7 bases, with 23 bases between. The germline V gene encodes CDR1 KGHSH and CDR2 LQKENI. These data were also filed under a second study, of yellow fever vaccine responses in identical twins.

The receptor comes from a woman between 18 and 29 years old in good health. The rearrangement links TRBV18 to TRBJ2-7; D might be TRBD2 (6 bases). The sample consisted of PBMCs. CDR3 coding DNA: TGTGCCAGCTCACGGGATAGTAGCGGCTCGGTCCTGGAGCAGTACTTC. This gives the protein CASSRDSSGSVLEQYF. The full variable domain, its missing parts supplied by reference TRBV18 and TRBJ2-7, is NAGVMQNPRHLVRRRGQEARLRCSPMKGHSHVYWYRQLPEEGLKFMVYLQKENIIDESGMPKERFSAEFPKEGPSILRIQQVVRGDSAAYFCASSRDSSGSVLEQYFGPGTRLTVT.